These T cell receptor beta chains were read from a single sample in a study of cytomegalovirus exposure and HLA in healthy donors. Generated by immunoSEQ multiplex PCR, the TCRdb table keeps only in-frame clones and is missing some. There are about 130,000 clones in the sample; 55% to 75% occur only once, and 3% to 4.5% lies in the top ten. What was sequenced was PBMCs. The receptors come from a man between 25 and 39 years old in good health and CMV-seronegative. CDR3s include the opening cysteine and the closing phenylalanine or tryptophan. A D gene is named only where the DNA matches it firmly. Not all rows give a size; the values are once, few, many and, for expanded clones, a class.

TRBV5-4	.	TRBJ2-7	TRBD1	TGTGCCAGCAGCTTGGGGACAGGGTTCTCCTACGAGCAGTACTTC	CASSLGTGFSYEQYF
TRBV5-1	.	TRBJ2-1	TRBD2	TGCGCCAGCAGCGCCGGGACTAGCGGCAATGAGCAGTTCTTC	CASSAGTSGNEQFF
TRBV5-8	.	TRBJ2-3	TRBD2	TGTGCCAGCAGCTGGGGACTAGCGGGGGGGGATACGCAGTATTTT	CASSWGLAGGDTQYF
TRBV5-6	.	TRBJ2-2	.	TGTGCCAGCTCTTCTACCGGGGAGCTGTTTTTT	CASSSTGELFF
TRBV29-1	.	TRBJ2-2	TRBD1	TGCAGCGTTGATTTAACAGGGGGTGCCGGGGAGCTGTTTTTT	CSVDLTGGAGELFF
TRBV5-6	.	TRBJ2-5	TRBD2	TGTGCCAGCAGCTGGGCCGCCGGGACTAGCGGGGGGAGAGAGACCCAGTACTTC	CASSWAAGTSGGRETQYF
TRBV6-1	few	TRBJ2-5	TRBD2	TGTGCCAGCAGTGAAGCTAGCGGGGGGCCGGAGACCCAGTACTTC	CASSEASGGPETQYF
TRBV19	.	TRBJ2-6	.	TGTGCCAGTAGTAACAGGGCAGGTCCGCACCTCTCTGGGGCCAACGTCCTGACTTTC	CASSNRAGPHLSGANVLTF
TRBV7-9	few	TRBJ1-5	.	TGTGCCAGCAGCTCGAGAAGACGGGACACGGGCGAGGGCAATCAGCCCCAGCATTTT	CASSSRRRDTGEGNQPQHF
TRBV2	once	TRBJ2-6	.	TGTGCCAGCAGTGTAGAAAACTCTGGGGCCAACGTCCTGACTTTC	CASSVENSGANVLTF
TRBV4-3	.	TRBJ2-1	.	TGCGCCAGCAGCCAGAGGGGGAGCTCCTACAATGAGCAGTTCTTC	CASSQRGSSYNEQFF
TRBV7-9	.	TRBJ2-3	.	TGTGCCAGCAGCTTACGGACAGACTCCACAGATACGCAGTATTTT	CASSLRTDSTDTQYF
TRBV20-1	.	TRBJ1-3	.	TGCAGTGCTCTTGGAAACACCATATATTTT	CSALGNTIYF
TRBV5-4	once	TRBJ2-3	TRBD2	TGTGCCAGCAGCTCGCCGGGACTAGCGGGCACAGATACGCAGTATTTT	CASSSPGLAGTDTQYF
TRBV18	.	TRBJ1-3	.	TGTGCCAGCTCACCGTCGGGTCAGGGAACTTCTGGAAACACCATATATTTT	CASSPSGQGTSGNTIYF
TRBV28	.	TRBJ1-1	.	TGTGCCAGCAGTCCCCTCATAGGACAGTGGTCGTCCGGCACTGAAGCTTTCTTT	CASSPLIGQWSSGTEAFF